Listed below are T cell receptor beta chains from one sample, sequenced in a study of shared clonotypes between healthy human individuals. TCRdb keeps only in-frame clones here, not all; method: immunoSEQ multiplex PCR. The table includes around 1,100,000 clones, approximately 77% detected once. Input material: memory CD4+ T cells from PBMCs. These receptor sequences come from a man younger than 35 in good health. Some clones in this sample may be carry-over from other donors' samples. Each CDR3 is given with its conserved first and last residue. A D gene is named only where the DNA matches it firmly. A row's size may be missing; if present it is once, few, many or a size class.

clone size: -; J gene: TRBJ2-7; D gene: -; V gene: TRBV11-2; CDR3 protein: CASSFGRGTAYFYEQYF; CDR3 DNA: TGTGCCAGCAGCTTCGGGAGAGGGACAGCCTATTTCTACGAGCAGTACTTC
clone size: -; J gene: TRBJ2-7; D gene: -; V gene: TRBV28; CDR3 protein: CASSPPGAKYEQYF; CDR3 DNA: TGTGCCAGCAGCCCTCCTGGGGCGAAATACGAGCAGTACTTC
clone size: -; J gene: TRBJ1-1; D gene: -; V gene: TRBV29-1; CDR3 protein: CSVEGRGAKAFF; CDR3 DNA: TGCAGCGTTGAAGGGCGGGGGGCTAAGGCTTTCTTT
clone size: -; J gene: TRBJ2-5; D gene: TRBD1; V gene: TRBV7-8; CDR3 protein: CASSLIGTGRQETQYF; CDR3 DNA: TGTGCCAGCAGCTTAATCGGGACAGGTCGACAAGAGACCCAGTACTTC
clone size: -; J gene: TRBJ2-1; D gene: TRBD2; V gene: TRBV11-2; CDR3 protein: CASSFTTSGNRGGNEQFF; CDR3 DNA: TGTGCCAGCAGCTTTACGACTAGCGGGAACAGGGGGGGCAATGAGCAGTTCTTC
clone size: -; J gene: TRBJ2-3; D gene: TRBD2; V gene: TRBV7-3; CDR3 protein: CASSLGLAGDTDTQYF; CDR3 DNA: TGTGCCAGCAGCTTGGGACTAGCGGGGGACACAGATACGCAGTATTTT
clone size: once; J gene: TRBJ2-7; D gene: TRBD1; V gene: TRBV2; CDR3 protein: CASTAVWTGAYEQYF; CDR3 DNA: TGTGCCAGTACCGCCGTTTGGACAGGGGCCTACGAGCAGTACTTC
clone size: -; J gene: TRBJ1-4; D gene: -; V gene: TRBV15; CDR3 protein: CATSRVRTNEKLFF; CDR3 DNA: TGTGCCACCAGCAGAGTCCGGACTAATGAAAAACTGTTTTTT
clone size: -; J gene: TRBJ2-1; D gene: -; V gene: TRBV5-1; CDR3 protein: CASSLLPSSYNEQFF; CDR3 DNA: TGCGCCAGCAGCTTGTTACCCAGCTCCTACAATGAGCAGTTCTTC
clone size: -; J gene: TRBJ2-5; D gene: TRBD2; V gene: TRBV7-8; CDR3 protein: CASSKSGTLQETQYF; CDR3 DNA: TGTGCCAGCAGCAAGAGCGGGACGCTGCAAGAGACCCAGTACTTC
clone size: -; J gene: TRBJ2-5; D gene: TRBD1; V gene: TRBV28; CDR3 protein: CASSLYRGTKETQYF; CDR3 DNA: TGTGCCAGCAGTTTGTACAGGGGTACTAAAGAGACCCAGTACTTC
clone size: -; J gene: TRBJ1-5; D gene: -; V gene: TRBV28; CDR3 protein: CASSSPTGRISNQPQHF; CDR3 DNA: TGTGCCAGCAGCTCCCCGACAGGACGCATTAGCAATCAGCCCCAGCATTTT
clone size: -; J gene: TRBJ2-4; D gene: -; V gene: TRBV20-1; CDR3 protein: CSAPPLGHF; CDR3 DNA: TGCAGTGCACCCCCCTTGGGGCACTTC
clone size: -; J gene: TRBJ2-5; D gene: -; V gene: TRBV7-9; CDR3 protein: CASQPEGLATETQYF; CDR3 DNA: TGTGCCAGCCAGCCAGAGGGCCTAGCTACGGAGACCCAGTACTTC
clone size: -; J gene: TRBJ2-5; D gene: -; V gene: TRBV7-3; CDR3 protein: CASAAGSKETQYF; CDR3 DNA: TGTGCCAGCGCCGCGGGATCTAAAGAGACCCAGTACTTC
clone size: -; J gene: TRBJ2-7; D gene: TRBD2; V gene: TRBV18; CDR3 protein: CASSPLRSGLAGDEQYF; CDR3 DNA: TGTGCCAGCTCACCATTACGATCCGGACTAGCGGGAGACGAGCAGTACTTC
clone size: -; J gene: TRBJ1-2; D gene: -; V gene: TRBV4-1; CDR3 protein: CASSQGLDPYGYTF; CDR3 DNA: TGCGCCAGCAGCCAAGGGTTGGACCCGTATGGCTACACCTTC
clone size: once; J gene: TRBJ2-1; D gene: -; V gene: TRBV20-1; CDR3 protein: CSATGNEQFF; CDR3 DNA: TGCAGTGCTACAGGGAATGAGCAGTTCTTC
clone size: -; J gene: TRBJ2-5; D gene: TRBD2; V gene: TRBV5-6; CDR3 protein: CASSLLAGGRETQYF; CDR3 DNA: TGTGCCAGCAGCCTCCTAGCGGGAGGACGCGAGACCCAGTACTTC
clone size: -; J gene: TRBJ2-1; D gene: TRBD1; V gene: TRBV6-1; CDR3 protein: CASQGRDRGFNEQFF; CDR3 DNA: TGTGCCAGCCAGGGGCGGGACAGGGGGTTCAATGAGCAGTTCTTC
clone size: -; J gene: TRBJ1-2; D gene: -; V gene: TRBV10-3; CDR3 protein: CAISENRSYGYTF; CDR3 DNA: TGTGCCATCAGTGAGAACAGGTCCTATGGCTACACCTTC
clone size: -; J gene: TRBJ2-7; D gene: -; V gene: TRBV7-2; CDR3 protein: CASSLAGRGGEKQYF; CDR3 DNA: TGTGCCAGCAGCTTAGCGGGGCGGGGTGGTGAGAAGCAGTACTTC
clone size: many; J gene: TRBJ2-1; D gene: -; V gene: TRBV5-4; CDR3 protein: CASSLRYSLPNEQFF; CDR3 DNA: TGTGCCAGCAGCTTGCGTTATTCCCTCCCCAATGAGCAGTTCTTC
clone size: -; J gene: TRBJ2-5; D gene: -; V gene: TRBV18; CDR3 protein: CASSPLGDETQYF; CDR3 DNA: TGTGCCAGCTCACCGTTAGGGGACGAGACCCAGTACTTC
clone size: -; J gene: TRBJ1-5; D gene: TRBD1; V gene: TRBV6-1; CDR3 protein: CASSDPWVSTGGRQPQHF; CDR3 DNA: TGTGCCAGCAGTGACCCGTGGGTATCCACAGGGGGCAGGCAGCCCCAGCATTTT
clone size: -; J gene: TRBJ1-1; D gene: -; V gene: TRBV6-1; CDR3 protein: CASSERGGLNTEAFF; CDR3 DNA: TGTGCCAGCAGTGAAAGAGGGGGACTGAACACTGAAGCTTTCTTT
clone size: once; J gene: TRBJ2-3; D gene: -; V gene: TRBV2; CDR3 protein: CASSELVSTDTQYF; CDR3 DNA: TGTGCCAGCAGTGAGCTAGTAAGCACAGATACGCAGTATTTT
clone size: -; J gene: TRBJ2-7; D gene: -; V gene: TRBV29-1; CDR3 protein: CSVGGGKTDEQYF; CDR3 DNA: TGCAGCGTTGGTGGGGGCAAAACCGACGAGCAGTACTTC
clone size: -; J gene: TRBJ2-1; D gene: TRBD2; V gene: TRBV12-5; CDR3 protein: CASGSGGGINEQFF; CDR3 DNA: TGTGCTAGTGGATCGGGAGGGGGTATCAATGAGCAGTTCTTC
clone size: -; J gene: TRBJ1-4; D gene: TRBD1; V gene: TRBV9; CDR3 protein: CASSPDRTGTNEKLFF; CDR3 DNA: TGTGCCAGCAGCCCCGACAGGACAGGGACTAATGAAAAACTGTTTTTT
clone size: -; J gene: TRBJ2-3; D gene: TRBD2; V gene: TRBV7-6; CDR3 protein: CASSPLAGGTDTQYF; CDR3 DNA: TGTGCCAGCAGCCCATTAGCGGGTGGCACAGATACGCAGTATTTT
clone size: few; J gene: TRBJ2-5; D gene: -; V gene: TRBV2; CDR3 protein: CASRSYPSETQYF; CDR3 DNA: TGTGCCAGCAGAAGCTACCCATCAGAGACCCAGTACTTC
clone size: -; J gene: TRBJ2-7; D gene: -; V gene: TRBV7-2; CDR3 protein: CASSSDRTYEQYF; CDR3 DNA: TGTGCCAGCAGCTCGGACAGAACCTACGAGCAGTACTTC
clone size: -; J gene: TRBJ2-3; D gene: TRBD2; V gene: TRBV11-2; CDR3 protein: CASSLGRRGASDTQYF; CDR3 DNA: TGTGCCAGCAGCTTAGGGAGGCGGGGGGCCAGCGATACGCAGTATTTT
clone size: -; J gene: TRBJ1-3; D gene: -; V gene: TRBV30; CDR3 protein: CAWRPQSSGNTIYF; CDR3 DNA: TGTGCCTGGAGACCCCAATCCTCTGGAAACACCATATATTTT
clone size: -; J gene: TRBJ1-1; D gene: -; V gene: TRBV9; CDR3 protein: CASSAHGGTEAFF; CDR3 DNA: TGTGCCAGCAGCGCCCATGGGGGCACTGAAGCTTTCTTT
clone size: -; J gene: TRBJ2-7; D gene: TRBD2; V gene: TRBV4-1; CDR3 protein: CASSGGLAGSSLYEQYF; CDR3 DNA: TGCGCCAGCAGCGGGGGACTAGCGGGATCCTCACTCTACGAGCAGTACTTC
clone size: few; J gene: TRBJ2-2; D gene: -; V gene: TRBV19; CDR3 protein: CASSIVRARTGELFF; CDR3 DNA: TGTGCCAGTAGTATAGTCAGGGCGCGCACCGGGGAGCTGTTTTTT
clone size: -; J gene: TRBJ2-3; D gene: -; V gene: TRBV16; CDR3 protein: CASSLYGTHGFTDTQYF; CDR3 DNA: TGTGCCAGCAGCCTTTACGGGACTCACGGATTCACAGATACGCAGTATTTT
clone size: once; J gene: TRBJ1-5; D gene: -; V gene: TRBV6-6; CDR3 protein: CASSFQNQPQHF; CDR3 DNA: TGTGCCAGCAGTTTCCAAAATCAGCCCCAGCATTTT
clone size: -; J gene: TRBJ1-5; D gene: TRBD1; V gene: TRBV6-6; CDR3 protein: CASSYSLTGGWPQHF; CDR3 DNA: TGTGCCAGCAGTTACTCGCTGACAGGGGGGTGGCCCCAGCATTTT
clone size: -; J gene: TRBJ2-7; D gene: TRBD2; V gene: TRBV7-2; CDR3 protein: CASSLALGRLAGAYEQYF; CDR3 DNA: TGTGCCAGCAGCTTAGCGTTAGGTAGACTAGCGGGAGCTTACGAGCAGTACTTC
clone size: -; J gene: TRBJ1-1; D gene: -; V gene: TRBV5-4; CDR3 protein: CASRLGVHTEAFF; CDR3 DNA: TGTGCCAGCAGACTTGGGGTCCACACTGAAGCTTTCTTT
clone size: -; J gene: TRBJ2-7; D gene: TRBD2; V gene: TRBV10-1; CDR3 protein: CASRASGTSYEQYF; CDR3 DNA: TGCGCCAGCAGGGCTAGCGGGACGTCCTACGAGCAGTACTTC
clone size: -; J gene: TRBJ1-2; D gene: -; V gene: TRBV4-1; CDR3 protein: CASSRGPDARNYGYTF; CDR3 DNA: TGCGCCAGCAGCCGGGGGCCCGACGCCCGTAACTATGGCTACACCTTC
clone size: -; J gene: TRBJ2-3; D gene: TRBD2; V gene: TRBV5-1; CDR3 protein: CASSGGLAESIDTQYF; CDR3 DNA: TGCGCCAGCAGCGGGGGACTAGCGGAAAGTATAGATACGCAGTATTTT
clone size: few; J gene: TRBJ2-3; D gene: TRBD2; V gene: TRBV18; CDR3 protein: CASSPNPSGRGSTDTQYF; CDR3 DNA: TGTGCCAGCTCTCCGAATCCTAGCGGGAGGGGGAGCACAGATACGCAGTATTTT
clone size: -; J gene: TRBJ2-3; D gene: TRBD2; V gene: TRBV7-9; CDR3 protein: CASSSLREGWDTQYF; CDR3 DNA: TGTGCCAGCAGCTCCCTCAGGGAGGGCTGGGATACGCAGTATTTT
clone size: -; J gene: TRBJ1-1; D gene: TRBD1; V gene: TRBV28; CDR3 protein: CASSLLTGGLNTEAFF; CDR3 DNA: TGTGCCAGCAGTTTACTAACAGGGGGCCTGAACACTGAAGCTTTCTTT
clone size: -; J gene: TRBJ2-7; D gene: TRBD1; V gene: TRBV6-5; CDR3 protein: CASQFRGHEQYF; CDR3 DNA: TGTGCCAGCCAGTTCAGGGGGCACGAGCAGTACTTC